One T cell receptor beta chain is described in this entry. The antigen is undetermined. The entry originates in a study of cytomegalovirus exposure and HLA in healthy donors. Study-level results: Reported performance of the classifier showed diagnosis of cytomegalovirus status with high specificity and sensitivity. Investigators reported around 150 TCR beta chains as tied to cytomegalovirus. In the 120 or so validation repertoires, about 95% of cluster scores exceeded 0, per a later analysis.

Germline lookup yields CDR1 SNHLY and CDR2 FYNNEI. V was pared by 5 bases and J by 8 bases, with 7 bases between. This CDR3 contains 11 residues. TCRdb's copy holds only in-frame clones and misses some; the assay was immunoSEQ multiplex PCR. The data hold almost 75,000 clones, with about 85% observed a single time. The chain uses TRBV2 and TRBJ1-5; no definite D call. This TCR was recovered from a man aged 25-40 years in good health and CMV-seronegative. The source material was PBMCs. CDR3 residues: CASSTTEPQHF. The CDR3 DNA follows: TGTGCCAGCAGTACCACAGAGCCCCAGCATTTT.